A single T cell receptor beta chain is shown here with its context. Replicate PCRs from sorted subsets contained roughly 200 ng DNA, which is 29,000 or so T cell genomes. Generated by immunoSEQ multiplex PCR, the TCRdb table keeps only in-frame clones and is missing some. The sample lists about 79,000 clones, 60% to 65% occurring once. This specimen belongs to a study of shared clonotypes between healthy human individuals. Background on the study: Donors consisted of two women and three men between 18 and 49.

The V end was cut by 2 bases, the J end by 1 base, with 12 bases between. In germline, CDR1 is MNHEY, CDR2 SMNVEV (reference sequence). The CDR3 consists of 16 residues. The source of this sequence is a man aged 25 to 40 in good health. Sequencing used memory CD8+ T cells sorted from blood. Specified subset: CD45RO+ cells pooled with CCR7-negative TemRA cells. V and J are TRBV27 and TRBJ2-1; D is perhaps TRBD2 (5 bases). CDR3 amino acids: CASSLGLAGSYNEQFF. The CDR3 DNA follows: TGTGCCAGCAGTTTAGGCCTAGCCGGGTCCTACAATGAGCAGTTCTTC.